The present T cell receptor beta chain was sequenced within a study of cytomegalovirus exposure and HLA in healthy donors. It was with 60 Vbeta and 13 Jbeta primers that the PCR ran. Some clones are missing from TCRdb's copy, which holds only in-frame ones; the method was immunoSEQ multiplex PCR. The table includes over 85,000 clones, roughly 84% detected once. Notes on the study in general: Earlier analysis found most TCR beta V segments productive about 90% or about 30% of the time. The CMV antigen specificity of a few CMV-associated chains was confirmed through in vitro analysis. The listing of roughly 160 TCR beta chains classed them as cytomegalovirus-associated.

A word on this clone: The antigen remains undetermined.

Germline V gene data show CDR1 as ENHRY and CDR2 as SYGVKD. The CDR3 totals 15 residues. The ends lost 2 bases at V and 2 bases at J; junction bases unmatched: 1. The receptor comes from a man aged 25-40 years in good health and CMV-seropositive. The V call is TRBV10-3, the J call TRBJ2-2; TRBD2 agrees at 8 bases. Sequencing was performed on PBMCs. The CDR3 loop is CAISEAGGNTGELFF. In nucleotides, the CDR3 is TGTGCCATCAGTGAGGCGGGGGGAAACACCGGGGAGCTGTTTTTT.